Presented here are 19 T cell receptor beta chains from one specimen sequenced in a study of T cell responses to AZD1222 COVID-19 vaccine. Data came from immunoSEQ multiplex PCR; TCRdb stores just in-frame clones and leaves some out. The sample contains around 170,000 clones, more than 75% of which appear only once. The sequencing used peripheral blood, collected on day 0 of AZD1222 vaccination. The receptor set was obtained from an adult in good health.

The J gene is TRBJ1-5, the V gene TRBV28; 11 nucleotides line up with TRBD1. Per the germline V gene, CDR1 is MDHEN and CDR2 is SYDVKM. J was trimmed by 9 bases and V by 3 bases; bases with no gene match: 7. The CDR3 runs 15 residues. This chain's CDR3 is CASSFRTGGTSPQHF. In DNA, the CDR3 is TGTGCCAGCAGTTTTAGGACAGGGGGCACCTCGCCCCAGCATTTT.

This clone was seen a few times. The V call is TRBV19, the J call TRBJ2-3; 7 nucleotides match TRBD2. J lost 3 bases, V lost 6 bases, and 9 bases had no gene match. Germline V gene data show CDR1 as LNHDA and CDR2 as SQIVND (reference sequence). This CDR3 region has 15 residues. CDR3 DNA sequence: TGTGCCAGTAGGACTCCTGGGGGGGGAACAGATACGCAGTATTTT. This translates into CASRTPGGGTDTQYF.

This clone came up once. J is TRBJ1-6 and V is TRBV11-3; the D gene is possibly TRBD1 (5 bases). Trimming shortened V by 1 base and J by 7 bases, and 8 bases separated the two germline ends. The germline CDR1 and CDR2 sequences are SGHNT and YENEEA. The CDR3 totals 14 residues. In DNA, the CDR3 is TGTGCCAGCAGCTTAGGGGGGACGAATTCACCCCTCCACTTT. Translating it yields CASSLGGTNSPLHF.

CDR3 nucleotides: TGTGCCAGCTCACCCCGACAGGGCGCTAAAAACACCATATATTTT. Encoded protein: CASSPRQGAKNTIYF. This chain joins TRBV18 and TRBJ1-3, with TRBD1 matching over 7 bases. V shed 3 bases, J shed 6 bases, and the junction held 8 bases outside the gene matches. The CDR3 totals 15 residues. Germline loops: CDR1 KGHSH, CDR2 LQKENI.

This chain uses TRBV7-2 with TRBJ1-1; D is ambiguous. CDR1 is SGHTA, CDR2 FQGNSA, per germline. This CDR3 region has 11 residues. V was cut by 4 bases and J by 6 bases, with 6 bases left in between. CDR3 DNA sequence: TGTGCCAGCAGCTCCCGGGCTGAAGCTTTCTTT. Protein product: CASSSRAEAFF. The full variable domain, its missing parts supplied by reference TRBV7-2 and TRBJ1-1, is GAGVSQSPSNKVTEKGKDVELRCDPISGHTALYWYRQSLGQGLEFLIYFQGNSAPDKSGLPSDRFSAERTGGSVSTLTIQRTQQEDSAVYLCASSSRAEAFFGQGTRLTVV.

The chain carries TRBV12-5 and TRBJ1-6; 7 bases fit TRBD1. The length of the CDR3 is 14 residues. The J segment lost 6 bases and the V segment lost 7 bases, leaving 6 bases of the junction unmatched. Per germline, CDR1 LGHNT and CDR2 FRNRAP. CDR3 region: CASASTGFNSPLHF. DNA for the CDR3: TGTGCTAGTGCTTCGACAGGGTTTAATTCACCCCTCCACTTT.

The chain uses TRBV3-1 (or the pseudogene TRBV3-2) and TRBJ1-2, with D uncertain. The germline gives CDR1 LGHDT, CDR2 YNNKEL (reference sequence). CDR3 length equals 15 residues. The V end was cut by 3 bases, the J end by 6 bases, with 17 bases between. The CDR3 loop is CASSQSLTPKNGYTF. As DNA, the CDR3 is TGTGCCAGCAGCCAGAGCTTGACTCCGAAAAATGGCTACACCTTC.

The rearrangement links TRBV24-1 to TRBJ2-3, with D possibly being TRBD2 (7 bases). Germline lookup yields CDR1 KGHDR and CDR2 SFDVKD. The ends were cut back, 5 bases at V and 4 bases at J, with 18 bases in the middle. This CDR3 is 16 amino acids long. The CDR3 region is CATSVTKGGRSDTQYF. The DNA for the CDR3 is TGTGCCACCAGTGTTACCAAGGGGGGGCGATCAGATACGCAGTATTTT.

The chain combines TRBV11-3 with TRBJ1-2; 9 nucleotides match TRBD1. Unmatched junction bases numbered 4, after V lost 8 bases and J lost 0 bases. Germline CDR1 SGHNT, CDR2 YENEEA. This CDR3 region has 14 residues. The CDR3 DNA is TGTGCCAGCGGGAGGGACAGGGCTAACTATGGCTACACCTTC. It translates to CASGRDRANYGYTF.

V and J are TRBV7-3 and TRBJ2-5; 7 bases are a match to TRBD1. V lost 2 bases, J lost 2 bases, and 5 bases stayed unmatched. The CDR3 extends over 15 amino acids. Germline V gene data show CDR1 as SGHTA and CDR2 as FQGTGA. The CDR3 sequence: CASSLDVGQQETQYF. The CDR3 DNA reads as TGTGCCAGCAGCTTAGACGTGGGACAGCAAGAGACCCAGTACTTC. The entire variable domain, with the rest obtained from reference TRBV7-3 and TRBJ2-5, is as follows: GAGVSQTPSNKVTEKGKYVELRCDPISGHTALYWYRQSLGQGPEFLIYFQGTGAADDSGLPNDRFFAVRPEGSVSTLKIQRTERGDSAVYLCASSLDVGQQETQYFGPGTRLLVL.

The chain uses TRBV29-1 and TRBJ1-2, with a possible D match to TRBD1 (6 bases). The CDR3 has 12 amino acids. Looked up from germline, CDR1 is SQVTM and CDR2 is ANQGSEA. The V and J ends lost 8 bases and 3 bases respectively, with 13 bases between them. The CDR3: CSITTGDYGYTF. In DNA form, the CDR3 reads TGCAGCATCACGACAGGCGACTATGGCTACACCTTC.

The V gene is TRBV7-3, the J gene TRBJ2-1; D unclear. The length of the CDR3 is 13 residues. With 2 bases removed from V and 7 bases from J, the gap between germline ends came to 9 bases. In germline, CDR1 is SGHTA, CDR2 FQGTGA. In DNA form, the CDR3 reads TGTGCCAGCAGCTTACCCGGCGAAAATGAGCAGTTCTTC. Residues: CASSLPGENEQFF.

The CDR3 is CASLRGLNTGELFF. The DNA of the CDR3 is TGTGCCAGCCTTAGGGGACTAAACACCGGGGAGCTGTTTTTT. The chain couples TRBV19 to TRBJ2-2; 7 positions match TRBD2. With 9 bases clipped from V and 2 bases from J, the junction kept 6 bases outside the gene matches. This CDR3 region has 14 residues. Germline V gives CDR1 LNHDA, CDR2 SQIVND (reference sequence).

The rearrangement joins TRBV9 to TRBJ1-6; the D is unclear. Germline V gene data show CDR1 as SGDLS and CDR2 as YYNGEE. The CDR3 runs to 15 residues. The V end was cut by 4 bases, the J end by 3 bases, with 11 bases between. The chain's CDR3 is CASSPQDYYNSPLHF. CDR3 DNA sequence: TGTGCCAGCAGCCCCCAGGACTACTATAATTCACCCCTCCACTTT. The full variable domain, its missing parts supplied by reference TRBV9 and TRBJ1-6, is DSGVTQTPKHLITATGQRVTLRCSPRSGDLSVYWYQQSLDQGLQFLIQYYNGEERAKGNILERFSAQQFPDLHSELNLSSLELGDSALYFCASSPQDYYNSPLHFGNGTRLTVT.

CDR3 DNA: TGTGCCAGCAGTTCCATCTTAACCTGGGGCACTCCGAACACTGAAGCTTTCTTT. Amino acids: CASSSILTWGTPNTEAFF. J is TRBJ1-1 and V is TRBV27, with a possible D match to TRBD1 (5 bases). Germline loops: CDR1 MNHEY, CDR2 SMNVEV (reference sequence). The CDR3 contains 18 residues. V was pared by 4 bases and J by 1 base, with 22 bases between.

This chain connects TRBV9 to TRBJ2-1, with D perhaps matching TRBD2 (6 bases). Germline lookup yields CDR1 SGDLS and CDR2 YYNGEE. CDR3 size: 18 residues. Trimming shortened V by 3 bases and J by 0 bases, and 19 bases separated the two germline ends. The CDR3 spells CASSGPPPFSGSYNEQFF. For the CDR3, the DNA is TGTGCCAGCAGCGGACCCCCCCCTTTTAGCGGCTCCTACAATGAGCAGTTCTTC.

The gene calls are TRBV5-1 and TRBJ2-1; 12 nucleotides match TRBD2. Germline trimming cut 6 bases from V and 9 bases from J; bases unmatched to any gene: 13. CDR1 is SGHRS, CDR2 YFSETQ, per germline. The CDR3 has 16 amino acids. The CDR3 nucleotides read TGCGCCAGCACCCGTGGCCTAGCGGGAGGGGCGGGTGAGCAGTTCTTC. It yields the protein CASTRGLAGGAGEQFF.

The V call is TRBV5-4, the J call TRBJ1-3; D not resolved. CDR3 length equals 12 residues. The ends were cut back, 3 bases at V and 3 bases at J, with 4 bases in the middle. Germline CDR1 is SGHNT and CDR2 is YYREEE (reference sequence). CDR3 in amino acids: CASSYYGNTIYF. The DNA for the CDR3 is TGTGCCAGCAGCTACTATGGAAACACCATATATTTT.

The sample holds one count of this clone. This chain connects TRBV7-2 to TRBJ1-5, with D perhaps TRBD1 (5 bases). CDR1 SGHTA and CDR2 FQGNSA come from the germline V gene. The CDR3 spans 16 residues. V lost 0 bases and J 0 bases, leaving 9 bases between the germline ends. The CDR3 bases are TGTGCCAGCAGCTTAGCATCAGGGTATAGCAATCAGCCCCAGCATTTT. This translates into CASSLASGYSNQPQHF.